These 5 T cell receptor beta chains were all obtained from the same sample, sequenced in a study of shared clonotypes between healthy human individuals. Here immunoSEQ multiplex PCR was the method, and the copy in TCRdb shows in-frame clones only, minus some. The sample records under 2,500,000 clones, nearly 97% being singletons. Sequences were obtained from naive CD4+ T cells sorted from blood. Specified subset: CD45RA+ positively selected. The receptors originated from a man between 18 and 29 years old in good health.

The V call is TRBV4-3, the J call TRBJ1-2; 7 nucleotides line up with TRBD1. Trimming at V came to 0 bases and at J to 4 bases, leaving 2 bases not matched to a gene. The CDR3 totals 14 residues. Germline CDR1 LGHNA, CDR2 YSLEER. CDR3: CASSQEQGSYGYTF. The CDR3, as DNA: TGCGCCAGCAGCCAAGAACAGGGGTCCTATGGCTACACCTTC.

The chain links TRBV2 to TRBJ1-2; 10 bases are a match to TRBD1. Per the germline V gene, CDR1 is SNHLY and CDR2 is FYNNEI. The J segment lost 3 bases and the V segment lost 10 bases, leaving 11 bases of the junction unmatched. The CDR3 spans 15 residues. As DNA, the CDR3 is TGTGCCACCAAAGCCGAGACAGGGGGCTACTATGGCTACACCTTC. Translated, it gives CATKAETGGYYGYTF. The full variable domain, completed using reference TRBV2 and TRBJ1-2, is EPEVTQTPSHQVTQMGQEVILRCVPISNHLYFYWYRQILGQKVEFLVSFYNNEISEKSEIFDDQFSVERPDGSNFTLKIRSTKLEDSAMYFCATKAETGGYYGYTFGSGTRLTVV.

The rearrangement joins TRBV25-1 to TRBJ1-6; D remains ambiguous. V lost 0 bases and J 6 bases, leaving 6 bases between the germline ends. The CDR3 is made up of 14 amino acids. Germline V gene data show CDR1 as MGHDK and CDR2 as SYGVNS. CDR3 amino acids: CASSEYMPNSPLHF. The CDR3 DNA reads TGTGCCAGCAGTGAATATATGCCTAATTCACCCCTCCACTTT.

V and J are TRBV5-4 and TRBJ2-2, with D perhaps TRBD1 (6 bases). Germline CDR1 and CDR2: SGHNT and YYREEE (reference sequence). The CDR3 has 15 residues. V dropped 4 bases and J dropped 2 bases, with 12 bases sitting between them. CDR3 protein: CASSSGQTNTGELFF. CDR3 nucleotide sequence: TGTGCCAGCAGCAGTGGACAGACAAACACCGGGGAGCTGTTTTTT.

The genes are TRBV5-1 and TRBJ2-5; 12 bases line up with TRBD2. V was pared by 0 bases and J by 4 bases, with 4 bases of the junction left unmatched. The CDR3 covers 16 residues. Looked up from germline, CDR1 is SGHRS and CDR2 is YFSETQ. The CDR3 loop reads CASSLALAGGRETQYF. In DNA form, the CDR3 reads TGCGCCAGCAGCTTGGCGCTAGCGGGAGGGCGAGAGACCCAGTACTTC.